The 20 T cell receptor beta chains below were found in one sample sequenced in a study of blood T cell repertoires in COVID-19. Only in-frame clones appear in the TCRdb table, and some are missing; sequencing was by immunoSEQ multiplex PCR. Of 200,000 to 300,000 clones in the sample, around nine tenths were seen once. The sequenced sample was peripheral blood. The receptors here all came from an elderly man with acute or convalescent COVID-19.

V is TRBV5-1 and J is TRBJ1-2; D gene unclear. V lost 1 base, J lost 2 bases, and 6 bases lay in between. CDR1 and CDR2 (germline): SGHRS, YFSETQ. The CDR3 is 13 residues long. CDR3 in amino acids: CASSLPGNYGYTF. Written as DNA, the CDR3 is TGCGCCAGCAGCTTGCCAGGCAACTATGGCTACACCTTC.

The chain is built from TRBV28 and TRBJ1-4; 7 bases are shared with TRBD1. The CDR3 spans 15 residues. Trimming took 4 bases from V and 8 from J; bases not matched to a gene: 10. Per the germline V gene, CDR1 is MDHEN and CDR2 is SYDVKM. This CDR3 reads CASSSWTGREEKLFF. The CDR3 coding sequence is TGTGCCAGCAGTTCATGGACAGGCAGGGAAGAAAAACTGTTTTTT.

The CDR3 region has the DNA TGTGCCAGCTCACCATTAGCGGGGGACACAGATACGCAGTATTTT. Translation: CASSPLAGDTDTQYF. The rearrangement joins TRBV18 to TRBJ2-3; the match to TRBD2 covers 9 bases. The CDR3 extends over 15 amino acids. Germline V gene sequence: CDR1 KGHSH, CDR2 LQKENI. V shed 2 bases, J shed 2 bases, and the junction held 2 bases outside the gene matches.

CDR3 sequence: CATWSDDEGAGYGYTF. The CDR3 nucleotides read TGTGCCACCTGGTCAGATGATGAGGGCGCGGGCTATGGCTACACCTTC. V gene TRBV15 combines with J gene TRBJ1-2; D gene unclear. The CDR3 contains 16 residues. Germline CDR1 is LNHNV and CDR2 is YYDKDF (reference sequence). V was trimmed by 8 bases and J by 4 bases, leaving 23 bases between them.

This clone was seen once. This rearrangement joins TRBV18 to TRBJ1-5; a weak D match, TRBD1 (6 bases). This CDR3 is built from 15 residues. Per the germline V gene, CDR1 is KGHSH and CDR2 is LQKENI. Trimming pared 5 bases from V and 2 bases from J, leaving 13 bases between. The CDR3 DNA follows: TGTGCCAGCTCATTAAACTCAGGGGGCAATCAGCCCCAGCATTTT. Residues: CASSLNSGGNQPQHF.

The chain employs TRBV6-2 or TRBV6-3 and TRBJ1-2; 12 positions match TRBD1. Per germline, CDR1 MNHEY and CDR2 SVGEGT. Losses at the gene ends were 4 bases for V and 4 bases for J; bases not matched to a gene: 4. This CDR3 comprises 15 residues. CDR3 DNA sequence: TGTGCCAGCAGTTGGGGGACAGGGGGCGCCTATGGCTACACCTTC. Protein sequence: CASSWGTGGAYGYTF.

This chain links TRBV5-3 with TRBJ1-3; D not certain. TRBV5-3 is an ORF, with its function uncertain. CDR3 size: 15 residues. The ends were cut back, 10 bases at V and 1 base at J, with 18 bases in the middle. The CDR3 is CAVPSAGYSGNTIYF. CDR3 DNA: TGTGCCGTTCCCTCCGCGGGGTATTCTGGAAACACCATATATTTT.

This clone has only a few counts. The gene calls are TRBV7-2 and TRBJ1-1; D perhaps matches TRBD1 (6 bases). Trimming took off 1 base at V and 1 base at J, with 16 bases between the two ends. CDR1 is SGHTA, CDR2 FQGNSA, per germline. The CDR3 is 17 residues long. The DNA for the CDR3 is TGTGCCAGCAGCTTAGGGGCGGGGGCTCGTAGGAACACTGAAGCTTTCTTT. Amino acid sequence: CASSLGAGARRNTEAFF.

In its sample, this clone was seen many times. The chain carries TRBV5-5 and TRBJ1-5, with D tentatively TRBD1 (5 bases). Germline V CDR1 and CDR2: SGHKS, YYEKEE (reference sequence). V lost 2 bases, J lost 0 bases, and 12 bases lay in between. The CDR3 runs to 16 residues. The CDR3 region is CASSLGVLYSNQPQHF. CDR3 DNA sequence: TGTGCCAGCAGCTTAGGGGTTCTCTATAGCAATCAGCCCCAGCATTTT. The full variable domain, in which reference TRBV5-5 and TRBJ1-5 provide the parts outside the CDR3, is DAGVTQSPTHLIKTRGQQVTLRCSPISGHKSVSWYQQVLGQGPQFIFQYYEKEERGRGNFPDRFSARQFPNYSSELNVNALLLGDSALYLCASSLGVLYSNQPQHFGDGTRLSIL.

This clone was seen only once. This chain links TRBV13 with TRBJ2-3; TRBD1 aligns across 8 bases. The ends lost 5 bases at V and 3 bases at J; junction bases unmatched: 4. CDR1 is PRHDT and CDR2 is FYEKMQ in the germline V gene (reference sequence). The CDR3 has 14 residues. The CDR3 bases are TGTGCCAGCAGCGGACAGGGAAGGACAGATACGCAGTATTTT. This gives the protein CASSGQGRTDTQYF.

The chain combines TRBV7-2 with TRBJ2-2, with no clear D. Germline V CDR1 and CDR2: SGHTA, FQGNSA. The V gene lost 5 bases and the J gene lost 5 bases, with 6 bases spanning the gap. The CDR3 contains 12 residues. The CDR3 protein is CASSPFTGELFF. For the CDR3, the DNA is TGTGCCAGCAGCCCCTTTACCGGGGAGCTGTTTTTT.

There are a few counts of this clone. The chain employs TRBV7-2 and TRBJ1-1; D gene ambiguous. The CDR3 spans 13 residues. V lost 6 bases and J lost 1, with 9 bases in between. CDR1 and CDR2 from the germline V gene are SGHTA and FQGNSA. The CDR3 region is CASRPRANTEAFF. CDR3 bases: TGTGCCAGCAGGCCGAGGGCGAACACTGAAGCTTTCTTT.

This chain connects TRBV6-2 or TRBV6-3 to TRBJ2-3; 8 nucleotides agree with TRBD1. CDR3 size: 17 residues. Germline CDR1 MNHEY, CDR2 SVGEGT. After removal of 2 bases from V and 2 bases from J, the junction contained 9 bases not matched to a gene. CDR3 protein: CASSYGRQGAYTDTQYF. The CDR3 DNA is TGTGCCAGCAGTTACGGCCGCCAGGGGGCCTACACAGATACGCAGTATTTT.

This clone was seen a handful of times. The rearrangement links TRBV4-3 to TRBJ1-2; D uncertain. The V end lost 1 base, the J end lost 8 bases, and 14 bases lay between the germline ends. CDR3 length: 14 residues. Looked up from germline, CDR1 is LGHNA and CDR2 is YSLEER. The DNA of the CDR3 is TGCGCCAGCAGCCAAGTGGTCGGGGAGCGGGGCTACACCTTC. Translated, it gives CASSQVVGERGYTF.

The chain carries TRBV2 and TRBJ2-1, with D tentatively TRBD2 (6 bases). This CDR3 is 17 amino acids long. Trimming stripped 1 base from V and 0 bases from J, with 13 bases between. Germline CDR1 and CDR2: SNHLY and FYNNEI. This CDR3 reads CASSEERAASSYNEQFF. The CDR3 coding sequence is TGTGCCAGCAGTGAAGAGCGGGCGGCGAGCTCCTACAATGAGCAGTTCTTC.

The rearrangement links TRBV18 to TRBJ2-1; D is perhaps TRBD2 (5 bases). V shed 2 bases and J shed 1 base, with 12 bases lying between them. The germline gives CDR1 KGHSH, CDR2 LQKENI. The CDR3 is 16 residues long. CDR3 region: CASSPGRSLSYNEQFF. CDR3 sequence (DNA): TGTGCCAGCTCACCAGGGAGAAGTCTGTCCTACAATGAGCAGTTCTTC.

V is TRBV18 and J is TRBJ1-3; D may be TRBD1 (5 bases). The CDR3 is 16 amino acids. Germline V CDR1 and CDR2: KGHSH, LQKENI. V lost 4 bases to trimming and J lost 1 base, with 14 bases between them. CDR3: CASSLSAGHSGNTIYF. CDR3 nucleotide sequence: TGTGCCAGCTCACTTTCCGCGGGGCATTCTGGAAACACCATATATTTT.

The rearrangement uses TRBV29-1 and TRBJ2-5; tentative D call: TRBD2 (6 bases). This CDR3 has 15 amino acids. V was pared by 1 base and J by 5 bases, with 17 bases between. Germline loops: CDR1 SQVTM, CDR2 ANQGSEA. CDR3 DNA sequence: TGCAGCGTTGAAGGTGCCCGGGACTCCCTCGAGACCCAGTACTTC. Encoded protein: CSVEGARDSLETQYF.

This clone has more than one count but fewer than ten. The chain employs TRBV6-1 and TRBJ1-2; 7 bases align to TRBD1. The CDR3 is made up of 19 amino acids. Trimming removed 2 bases from V and 7 bases from J; junction bases left unmatched: 22. Germline V lookup: CDR1 MNHNS, CDR2 SASEGT. The chain's CDR3 is CASSETPLTGGGPGGGYTF. The DNA for the CDR3 is TGTGCCAGCAGTGAAACCCCGCTAACGGGAGGGGGACCAGGGGGTGGCTACACCTTC.

This clone turned up a few times. The chain couples TRBV7-3 to TRBJ2-5; perhaps TRBD1 as D (6 bases). There are 16 residues in the CDR3. The ends were cut back, 5 bases at V and 0 bases at J, with 16 bases in the middle. Germline V gene sequence: CDR1 SGHTA, CDR2 FQGTGA. The CDR3 coding sequence is TGTGCCAGCAGCCGACAAGGGGGACGAGACCAAGAGACCCAGTACTTC. It is translated as CASSRQGGRDQETQYF.